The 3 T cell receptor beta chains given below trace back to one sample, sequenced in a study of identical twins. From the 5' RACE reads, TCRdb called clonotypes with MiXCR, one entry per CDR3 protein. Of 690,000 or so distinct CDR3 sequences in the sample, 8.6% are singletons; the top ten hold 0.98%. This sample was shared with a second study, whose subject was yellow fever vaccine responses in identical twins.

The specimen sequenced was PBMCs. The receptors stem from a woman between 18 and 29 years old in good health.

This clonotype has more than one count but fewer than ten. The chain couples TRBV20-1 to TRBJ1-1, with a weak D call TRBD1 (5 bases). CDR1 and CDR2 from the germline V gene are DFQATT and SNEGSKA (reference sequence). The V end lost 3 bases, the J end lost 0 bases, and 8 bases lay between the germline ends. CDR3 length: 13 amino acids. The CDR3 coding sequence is TGCAGTGCTAGTCGGGGCCTGAACACTGAAGCTTTCTTT. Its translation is CSASRGLNTEAFF.

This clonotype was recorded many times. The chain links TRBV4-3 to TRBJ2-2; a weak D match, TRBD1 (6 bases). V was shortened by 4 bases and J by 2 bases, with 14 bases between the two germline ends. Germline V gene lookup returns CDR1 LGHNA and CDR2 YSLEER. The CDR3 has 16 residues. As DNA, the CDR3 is TGCGCCAGCAGCCCCCGCCGACAGGACAACACCGGGGAGCTGTTTTTT. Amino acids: CASSPRRQDNTGELFF.

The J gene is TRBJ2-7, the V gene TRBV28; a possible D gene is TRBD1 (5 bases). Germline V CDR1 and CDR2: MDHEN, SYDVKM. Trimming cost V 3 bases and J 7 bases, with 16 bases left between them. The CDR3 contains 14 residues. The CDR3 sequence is CASSLGLGVGEQYF. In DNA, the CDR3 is TGTGCCAGCAGTTTGGGGCTAGGCGTGGGGGAGCAGTACTTC.